The table lists the clone carrying this T cell receptor beta chain with many counts. The data belong to a study of T cells in Graves' hyperthyroidism and ophthalmopathy. Authors of the study amplified TCR beta CDR3 regions from RNA transcripts. The primer set for the first-round RT-PCR of the TCR CDR3 was HTBI. TCRdb independently ran MiXCR on the multiplex PCR reads; one entry per CDR3 protein. In the table there are 350,000 to 400,000 distinct CDR3 sequences, 19% of which are singletons. This CDR3 is 15 amino acids long. With 7 bases clipped from V and 3 bases from J, the junction kept 9 bases outside the gene matches. CDR1 SEHNR and CDR2 FQNEAQ come from the germline V gene (reference sequence).

The chain links TRBV7-9 to TRBJ2-5; 9 positions agree with TRBD2. Sequencing used blood. This sequence was found in a young woman with Graves' hyperthyroidism. CDR3 loop: CASTRMASGEETQYF. As DNA, the CDR3 is TGTGCCAGCACTCGAATGGCTAGCGGGGAAGAGACCCAGTACTTC.